This TCR beta chain was profiled in a study of blood T cell repertoires in COVID-19. On the study more broadly: Sample material is recorded as cDNA or gDNA derived from T cells, B-cell-depleted T cells, or PBMCs.

Assay: immunoSEQ multiplex PCR; the TCRdb copy retains only in-frame clones and omits some. Of some 150,000 clones listed, roughly 80% were seen once; the top ten hold around 0.62%. The germline gives CDR1 SGHTA, CDR2 FQGNSA. This CDR3 has 16 residues. The V end was cut by 6 bases, the J end by 8 bases, with 25 bases between. The chain couples TRBV7-2 to TRBJ2-5; maybe TRBD1 (6 bases). This TCR was sampled from a man aged 55 to 70 with acute or convalescent COVID-19. The source material was peripheral blood. CDR3 sequence: CASRSRDNLPWDTQYF. In DNA, the CDR3 is TGTGCCAGCAGATCTCGGGACAACCTTCCTTGGGATACCCAGTACTTC. The whole variable domain, filled in from reference TRBV7-2 and TRBJ2-5, reads GAGVSQSPSNKVTEKGKDVELRCDPISGHTALYWYRQSLGQGLEFLIYFQGNSAPDKSGLPSDRFSAERTGGSVSTLTIQRTQQEDSAVYLCASRSRDNLPWDTQYFGPGTRLLVL.